These 18 T cell receptor beta chains share one sample of origin, sequenced in a study of vaccination and CD4 T cells after COVID-19. Treatment of the sample: roughly 11-day PBMC culture with coronavirus spike peptide pools or control peptides (ViraFEST assay). At the Johns Hopkins FTIC core, DNA taken from cultured CD4+ T cells was sequenced by way of the Oncomine TCR Beta short-read assay. TCRdb re-analysed the PCR reads in MiXCR, keeping a single row per CDR3 protein. Altogether roughly 20,000 distinct CDR3 sequences are present, about two fifths being singletons, with the ten largest covering 6.3%. Their antigen targets remain unknown. This specimen was CD4+ T cells from blood, cultured in vitro, taken before SARS-CoV-2 vaccination. All receptors come from a human donor who had recovered from COVID-19.

Worth noting for this clonotype: Relative to the germline gene, one junction end is altered; a read error may explain this. V is TRBV20-1 and J is TRBJ2-1, with D perhaps given as TRBD1 or TRBD2 (6 bases each). The CDR3 is 16 residues long. The germline CDR1 and CDR2 sequences are DFQATT and SNEGSKA (reference sequence). Written as DNA, the CDR3 is TGCAGTGCTAGAGATGGAGCCAGCGGGCGTCATACAAACAGGGTCTTC. Translating it yields CSARDGASGRHTNRVF.

The rearrangement uses TRBV12-3 or TRBV12-4 and TRBJ2-4; tentatively, D is TRBD1 or TRBD2 (5 bases each). The germline V and J ends were trimmed by 4 bases and 7 bases, with 14 bases remaining between them. The CDR3 totals 14 residues. CDR3 nucleotide sequence: TGTGCCAGCAGTTCGGGGACCGGAGAGAACATTCAGTACTTC. Translating gives CASSSGTGENIQYF.

J is TRBJ2-4 and V is TRBV7-2, with TRBD2 as a possible D gene (6 bases). Germline CDR1 reads SGHTA; CDR2 reads FQGNSA. CDR3 length equals 16 residues. The V end lost 4 bases, the J end lost 4 bases, and 17 bases lay between the germline ends. CDR3 DNA: TGTGCCAGCAGCTATTTAGGGAGTCTAGCGAAAAACATTCAGTACTTC. Translation gives CASSYLGSLAKNIQYF.

A single count supports this clonotype. The chain is built from TRBV2 and TRBJ1-2; 7 bases agree with TRBD1. This CDR3 region has 15 residues. J lost 4 bases, V lost 4 bases, and 9 bases had no gene match. Per the germline V gene, CDR1 is SNHLY and CDR2 is FYNNEI. CDR3 in DNA: TGTGCCAGCAGTGTTAATGGACAGGTACCCTATGGCTACACCTTC. Its translation: CASSVNGQVPYGYTF. The full variable domain, completed using reference TRBV2 and TRBJ1-2, is EPEVTQTPSHQVTQMGQEVILRCVPISNHLYFYWYRQILGQKVEFLVSFYNNEISEKSEIFDDQFSVERPDGSNFTLKIRSTKLEDSAMYFCASSVNGQVPYGYTFGSGTRLTVV.

The CDR3 protein is CASRIPGQGAGYTF. The CDR3, as DNA: TGTGCCAGTAGAATTCCGGGACAGGGAGCTGGCTACACCTTC. The chain employs TRBV19 and TRBJ1-2, with 9 bases that match TRBD1. Germline CDR1 is LNHDA and CDR2 is SQIVND (reference sequence). With 6 bases clipped from V and 7 bases from J, the junction kept 9 bases outside the gene matches. This CDR3 region has 14 residues.

This clonotype was picked up a small number of times. The chain recombines TRBV7-3 with TRBJ2-3, with D possibly being TRBD2 (6 bases). Germline-derived CDR1 and CDR2 are SGHTA and FQGTGA. This CDR3 has 14 amino acids. V dropped 4 bases and J dropped 3 bases, with 11 bases sitting between them. CDR3 sequence (DNA): TGTGCCAGCAGCTCGACTAGAGGAACAGATACGCAGTATTTT. Translated: CASSSTRGTDTQYF.

This clonotype came up a few times. V usage is TRBV24-1 and J usage is TRBJ2-5; a possible D gene is TRBD1 (6 bases). Deletions cut 5 bases from V and 5 bases from J, with 17 bases between. Germline CDR1 and CDR2: KGHDR and SFDVKD. The CDR3 has 15 residues. The CDR3 DNA sequence: TGTGCCACCAGTGGTAGGGACACTCGAAAGGAGACCCAGTACTTC. This translates into CATSGRDTRKETQYF.

The V and J genes are TRBV7-9 and TRBJ1-5; D is unresolved. CDR1 is SEHNR and CDR2 is FQNEAQ in the germline V gene (reference sequence). Between the trimmed V and J ends, which lost 4 bases and 7 bases, there was a span of 8 bases. The CDR3 contains 12 residues. The CDR3 protein is CASSWEGQPQHF. In nucleotides, the CDR3 is TGTGCCAGCAGCTGGGAGGGCCAGCCCCAGCATTTT.

This clonotype was counted a single time. The CDR3 DNA reads as TGTGCCAGCAGTCCGAGGGACGTTGAGGTCACCTTC. It specifies CASSPRDVEVTF. The chain joins TRBV12-3 or TRBV12-4 to TRBJ1-2; D may be TRBD1 (5 bases). Trimming took 5 bases from V and 13 from J, leaving 17 bases between them. This CDR3 is built from 12 residues.

This clonotype was counted between two and nine times. J is TRBJ2-5 and V is TRBV27; D gene uncertain. Germline V lookup: CDR1 MNHEY, CDR2 SMNVEV (reference sequence). The germline V and J ends were trimmed by 7 bases and 5 bases, with 8 bases remaining between them. This CDR3 spans 11 amino acids. Here the CDR3 reads CASTYGETQYF. As DNA, the CDR3 is TGTGCCAGCACCTACGGGGAGACCCAGTACTTC.

V usage is TRBV20-1 and J usage is TRBJ2-3, with TRBD2 matching 16 bases. Germline CDR1 and CDR2: DFQATT and SNEGSKA (reference sequence). With V trimmed by 4 bases and J by 0 bases, 4 bases remained unmatched. The CDR3 contains 17 residues. The CDR3 region is CSATGLAGGSSTDTQYF. The DNA for the CDR3 is TGCAGTGCTACGGGACTAGCGGGGGGGAGTAGCACAGATACGCAGTATTTT.

The chain employs TRBV5-4 and TRBJ2-5; D not certain. The V gene's germline CDR1 is SGHNT and CDR2 YYREEE (reference sequence). There are 12 residues in the CDR3. Trimming shortened V by 7 bases and J by 5 bases, and 12 bases separated the two germline ends. CDR3 bases: TGTGCCAGCGGCAGACTGACTGAGACCCAGTACTTC. It specifies CASGRLTETQYF.

The chain carries TRBV7-2 and TRBJ2-7, with 8 bases lining up with TRBD2. CDR3 length: 14 amino acids. With V trimmed by 5 bases and J by 3 bases, 6 bases remained unmatched. CDR1 and CDR2 (germline): SGHTA, FQGNSA. The CDR3 coding sequence is TGTGCCAGCAGCAAACTGGCGGGGGGCTACGAGCAGTACTTC. This codes for CASSKLAGGYEQYF.

The J gene is TRBJ2-7, the V gene TRBV7-9; D not resolved. CDR1 and CDR2 from the germline V gene are SEHNR and FQNEAQ (reference sequence). The CDR3 totals 11 residues. V lost 2 bases, J lost 12 bases, and 11 bases lay in between. The CDR3 here is CASSLSQALYF. For the CDR3, the DNA is TGTGCCAGCAGCTTAAGTCAGGCGCTGTACTTC.

This chain uses TRBV10-2 with TRBJ1-5; 11 nucleotides line up with TRBD1. The CDR3 is 15 residues long. V lost 5 bases and J lost 4; bases outside the gene matches: 4. Germline loops: CDR1 WSHSY, CDR2 SAAADI. The CDR3 nucleotides are TGCGCCAGCAGTCCGGGACAGGGGGAAAATCAGCCCCAGCATTTT. Residues: CASSPGQGENQPQHF.

The V gene is TRBV11-3, the J gene TRBJ1-1; 8 bases agree with TRBD1. Trimming at V came to 3 bases and at J to 4 bases, leaving 13 bases not matched to a gene. This CDR3 spans 17 amino acids. Germline assignment: CDR1 SGHNT and CDR2 YENEEA. The CDR3 here is CASSFSFGAGQGTEAFF. CDR3 bases: TGTGCCAGCAGCTTCTCCTTTGGAGCTGGACAGGGCACTGAAGCTTTCTTT. Looking up the rest from reference TRBV11-3 and TRBJ1-1 gives the full variable domain: EAGVVQSPRYKIIEKKQPVAFWCNPISGHNTLYWYLQNLGQGPELLIRYENEEAVDDSQLPKDRFSAERLKGVDSTLKIQPAELGDSAVYLCASSFSFGAGQGTEAFFGQGTRLTVV.

The chain couples TRBV9 to TRBJ1-6, with D unresolved. Germline values: CDR1 SGDLS, CDR2 YYNGEE. The V gene lost 4 bases and the J gene lost 6 bases, with 14 bases spanning the gap. This CDR3 comprises 15 residues. CDR3 sequence reads: CASSSDPGFNSPLHF. CDR3 DNA sequence: TGTGCCAGCAGCTCAGACCCGGGATTTAATTCACCCCTCCACTTT.

The J gene is TRBJ1-1, the V gene TRBV18; D gene unclear. V gave up 3 bases and J gave up 6 bases, with 17 bases separating them. Germline CDR1 is KGHSH and CDR2 is LQKENI. This CDR3 has 15 residues. The CDR3 loop is CASSPRLGEVPEAFF. CDR3 coding DNA: TGTGCCAGCTCACCCAGGTTGGGTGAGGTCCCTGAAGCTTTCTTT.